The 31 T cell receptor beta chains below come from one sample, sequenced in a study of T cells in Graves' hyperthyroidism and ophthalmopathy. Researchers amplified the TCR beta CDR3 regions from RNA transcripts. When the TCR CDR3 underwent first-round RT-PCR, the HTBI primer set was used. TCRdb analysed the multiplex PCR reads with MiXCR anew, one entry per CDR3 protein. The sample records over 250,000 distinct CDR3 sequences, less than 30% being singletons. Sequences were obtained from blood. All receptors derive from a man aged 35 to 55 with Graves' hyperthyroidism that later progressed to Graves' ophthalmopathy.

The CDR3 here is CAISVSDRLLSYEQYF. The CDR3 region has the DNA TGTGCCATCAGTGTCTCCGACCGACTACTTTCCTACGAGCAGTACTTC. The chain links TRBV10-3 to TRBJ2-7; a weak D match, TRBD2 (5 bases). The CDR3 contains 16 residues. Germline values: CDR1 ENHRY, CDR2 SYGVKD. The ends were cut back, 4 bases at V and 1 base at J, with 17 bases in the middle.

This clonotype appeared many times. J is TRBJ1-5 and V is TRBV4-1; possible D gene TRBD1, 5 bases. Looked up from germline, CDR1 is MGHRA and CDR2 is YSYEKL. The CDR3 has 15 amino acids. V dropped 5 bases and J dropped 0 bases, with 11 bases sitting between them. The CDR3 is CASSFEGDSNQPQHF. The CDR3 nucleotides read TGCGCCAGCAGCTTTGAAGGGGATAGCAATCAGCCCCAGCATTTT.

The chain links TRBV5-5 to TRBJ2-5; 7 bases are shared with TRBD2. CDR3 length: 14 residues. The germline CDR1 and CDR2 sequences are SGHKS and YYEKEE (reference sequence). With V trimmed by 4 bases and J by 2 bases, 5 bases remained unmatched. CDR3 DNA: TGTGCCAGCAGCGGGGGACTACAACAAGAGACCCAGTACTTC. This sequence encodes CASSGGLQQETQYF.

The chain uses TRBV6-5 and TRBJ2-5, with no clear D. Germline values: CDR1 MNHEY, CDR2 SVGAGI. The CDR3 totals 13 residues. The V and J ends lost 4 bases and 5 bases respectively, with 11 bases between them. CDR3 coding DNA: TGTGCCAGCAGTTCCGGGCCCACGGAGACCCAGTACTTC. Translation: CASSSGPTETQYF.

Ten or more counts support this clonotype. J is TRBJ2-7 and V is TRBV5-1, with 9 positions matching TRBD1. Germline V lookup: CDR1 SGHRS, CDR2 YFSETQ. Trimming at V came to 3 bases and at J to 6 bases, leaving 7 bases not matched to a gene. The CDR3 has 14 residues. The CDR3 spells CASSSTGTGSEQYF. In nucleotides, the CDR3 is TGCGCCAGCAGCTCCACCGGGACAGGGAGCGAGCAGTACTTC.

This sequence joins TRBV6-1 and TRBJ2-5; TRBD1 matches 7 bases. The CDR3 sequence is 14 residues long. The V and J ends lost 5 bases and 4 bases, in that order; junction bases with no gene match: 7. Germline-derived CDR1 and CDR2 are MNHNS and SASEGT. CDR3 in amino acids: CASSQTGNGETQYF. The CDR3 bases are TGTGCCAGCAGTCAGACAGGGAACGGAGAGACCCAGTACTTC.

V gene TRBV3-1 combines with J gene TRBJ2-7; 7 positions agree with TRBD2. The V segment lost 4 bases and the J segment 5 bases; nucleotides outside the gene matches: 8. The germline V gene has CDR1 LGHDT and CDR2 YNNKEL (reference sequence). This CDR3 has 14 amino acids. In DNA form, the CDR3 reads TGTGCCAGCAGCCCGGCGGGAGACCCTCACGAGCAGTACTTC. Residues: CASSPAGDPHEQYF.

This clonotype was detected many times. The junction departs from germline at one end; a sequencing error may be responsible. The V gene is TRBV2, the J gene TRBJ1-5; D may be TRBD1 (6 bases). Germline CDR1 is SNHLY and CDR2 is FYNNEI. The CDR3 contains 15 residues. This CDR3 is CASSEDSGVAQPQHF. CDR3 DNA sequence: TGTGCCAGCAGCGAAGACTCAGGGGTGGCTCAGCCCCAGCATTTT.

In this sample, this clonotype turned up many times. The chain has TRBV20-1 and TRBJ2-7, with D perhaps matching TRBD1 or TRBD2 (5 bases each). CDR1 and CDR2 (germline): DFQATT, SNEGSKA (reference sequence). The CDR3 contains 16 residues. The germline V and J ends were trimmed by 0 bases and 2 bases, with 17 bases remaining between them. The CDR3 spells CSARDWGTPGPYEQYF. Here the CDR3 DNA reads TGCAGTGCTAGAGATTGGGGGACGCCTGGACCCTACGAGCAGTACTTC.

As for this clonotype: A clone one base away is much larger, so this may be a read error. The chain joins TRBV30 to TRBJ2-5; D gene unclear. CDR3 length: 13 residues. Germline CDR1 reads GTSNPN; CDR2 reads SVGIG (reference sequence). DNA of the CDR3: TGTGCCTGGAACCCGAAGTACCAAGAGGCCCAGTACTTC. It yields the protein CAWNPKYQEAQYF.

This clonotype was seen ten or more times. CDR3 DNA: TGTGCCAGCAGCGGCGCCGGGACCCCGCTCGGATGGCCCCAGCATTTT. This codes for CASSGAGTPLGWPQHF. The chain is built from TRBV3-1 and TRBJ1-5; TRBD1 is a possible D gene (5 bases). Germline CDR1 LGHDT, CDR2 YNNKEL (reference sequence). The CDR3 has 16 residues. Trimming removed 5 bases at V and 9 bases at J, with 23 bases between.

This clonotype was seen ten or more times. The genes are TRBV4-2 and TRBJ2-2; unclear D gene. Per germline, CDR1 LGHNA and CDR2 YNFKEQ. The germline V and J ends were trimmed by 1 base and 6 bases, with 12 bases remaining between them. The CDR3 is 15 amino acids. The CDR3 loop reads CASSQANQVPGELFF. CDR3 DNA sequence: TGTGCCAGCAGCCAAGCCAATCAGGTTCCCGGGGAGCTGTTTTTT.

This clonotype occurred many times. The chain links TRBV14 to TRBJ2-7; D perhaps matches TRBD2 (6 bases). Per the germline V gene, CDR1 is SGHDN and CDR2 is FVKESK. The CDR3 spans 13 residues. The V end was cut by 6 bases, the J end by 1 base, with 10 bases between. The CDR3 sequence: CASRTGASYEQYF. The CDR3 bases are TGTGCCAGCAGGACGGGAGCTTCCTACGAGCAGTACTTC.

There are many counts of this clonotype. This chain joins TRBV20-1 and TRBJ1-1, with a possible D match to TRBD1 (5 bases). The germline V gene encodes CDR1 DFQATT and CDR2 SNEGSKA (reference sequence). CDR3 length equals 13 residues. The V end lost 5 bases, the J end lost 0 bases, and 10 bases lay between the germline ends. The CDR3 is CSASQGMNTEAFF. CDR3 bases: TGCAGTGCTTCCCAGGGTATGAACACTGAAGCTTTCTTT.

This clonotype was detected ten times or more. The chain combines TRBV12-5 with TRBJ2-5; D is ambiguous. Germline values: CDR1 LGHNT, CDR2 FRNRAP. The CDR3 is 12 residues long. The V end was cut by 6 bases, the J end by 0 bases, with 5 bases between. The CDR3 loop is CASGRDQETQYF. In DNA, the CDR3 is TGTGCTAGTGGCCGGGACCAAGAGACCCAGTACTTC.

There are many counts of this clonotype. The chain couples TRBV6-6 to TRBJ1-5; 12 bases are shared with TRBD1. CDR1 and CDR2 (germline): MNHNY, SVGAGI (reference sequence). Trimming took 6 bases from V and 2 from J; bases not matched to a gene: 11. CDR3 size: 18 residues. CDR3 protein: CASSPGQGAWYRNQPQHF. CDR3 nucleotides: TGTGCCAGCAGCCCGGGACAGGGGGCCTGGTATCGCAATCAGCCCCAGCATTTT.

The chain links TRBV6-2 or TRBV6-3 to TRBJ1-2; D gene ambiguous. Germline CDR1 is MNHEY and CDR2 is SVGEGT. V was shortened by 7 bases and J by 2 bases, with 11 bases between the two germline ends. The CDR3 consists of 13 residues. The CDR3 region has the DNA TGTGCCAGCAAACAGACCACAAACTATGGCTACACCTTC. Translating gives CASKQTTNYGYTF.

This clonotype was detected ten times or more. CDR3 loop: CSVQAGAQETQYF. Written as DNA, the CDR3 is TGCAGCGTTCAAGCGGGGGCGCAAGAGACCCAGTACTTC. This chain joins TRBV29-1 and TRBJ2-5; 8 nucleotides agree with TRBD2. With 5 bases clipped from V and 2 bases from J, the junction kept 4 bases outside the gene matches. The germline V gene encodes CDR1 SQVTM and CDR2 ANQGSEA. The CDR3 consists of 13 residues. The variable domain in full, with the rest retrieved from reference TRBV29-1 and TRBJ2-5, is SAVISQKPSRDICQRGTSLTIQCQVDSQVTMMFWYRQQPGQSLTLIATANQGSEATYESGFVIDKFPISRPNLTFSTLTVSNMSPEDSSIYLCSVQAGAQETQYFGPGTRLLVL.

In regard to this clonotype: Germline is not matched at one junction end, which may reflect a read error. V gene TRBV28 combines with J gene TRBJ2-7, with D possibly matching TRBD1 (6 bases). Germline CDR1 is MDHEN and CDR2 is SYDVKM. This CDR3 is 13 amino acids long. The CDR3 DNA is TGTGCCAGCAATGGGGGACAAGTCTACGAGCAGTACTTT. Amino acids: CASNGGQVYEQYF.

This clonotype showed up many times. The J gene is TRBJ2-7, the V gene TRBV7-8; 9 positions match TRBD2. Germline-derived CDR1 and CDR2 are SGHVS and FQNEAQ. With 4 bases clipped from V and 3 bases from J, the junction kept 13 bases outside the gene matches. This CDR3 contains 17 residues. The CDR3 DNA reads TGTGCCAGCAGCTCAAAACACCCGGGACTAGCTGGCTACGAGCAGTACTTC. Its translation: CASSSKHPGLAGYEQYF.

This clonotype was counted ten times or more. This chain uses TRBV11-2 with TRBJ1-5; 8 nucleotides match TRBD1. The CDR3 runs 14 residues. The V gene's germline CDR1 is SGHAT and CDR2 FQNNGV. The V and J ends lost 5 bases and 6 bases, in that order; junction bases with no gene match: 6. The DNA of the CDR3 is TGTGCCAGCAGCACACAGGGGGATCGTCAGCCCCAGCATTTT. Protein product: CASSTQGDRQPQHF.

The chain joins TRBV4-2 to TRBJ1-5, with a possible D match to TRBD1 (6 bases). The V gene lost 1 base and the J gene lost 1 base, with 11 bases spanning the gap. The CDR3 has 16 amino acids. Germline CDR1 and CDR2: LGHNA and YNFKEQ. The CDR3 reads CASSQVGGQSNQPQHF. The CDR3 nucleotides read TGTGCCAGCAGCCAAGTTGGAGGACAGAGCAATCAGCCCCAGCATTTT.

The table lists this clonotype with many counts. J is TRBJ2-7 and V is TRBV6-5; D is unresolved. The ends were cut back, 1 base at V and 0 bases at J, with 7 bases in the middle. The CDR3 has 14 residues. The germline V gene encodes CDR1 MNHEY and CDR2 SVGAGI. The CDR3 sequence is CASSYLLNSYEQYF. The DNA of the CDR3 is TGTGCCAGCAGTTACTTGCTTAACTCCTACGAGCAGTACTTC.

The chain joins TRBV11-2 to TRBJ2-5; 8 nucleotides line up with TRBD2. The V gene's germline CDR1 is SGHAT and CDR2 FQNNGV. CDR3 length: 16 amino acids. The V segment lost 5 bases and the J segment 4 bases; nucleotides outside the gene matches: 12. DNA for the CDR3: TGTGCCAGCAGCCATCCACTAGCGGAGGGGGGAGAGACCCAGTACTTC. Translation: CASSHPLAEGGETQYF.

This clonotype was seen ten or more times. The chain uses TRBV20-1 and TRBJ1-2, with D possibly matching TRBD1 (6 bases). This CDR3 is 14 amino acids long. CDR1 DFQATT and CDR2 SNEGSKA come from the germline V gene (reference sequence). Trimming removed 2 bases at V and 8 bases at J, with 18 bases between. The CDR3 spells CSARSRESGGGYTF. The DNA for the CDR3 is TGCAGTGCTAGATCCCGGGAAAGCGGGGGCGGCTACACCTTC.

This clonotype was detected ten times or more. As DNA, the CDR3 is TGTGCCAGCAGTTTTCGGGCGGGGGCGAACACCGGGGAGCTGTTTTTT. Amino acid sequence: CASSFRAGANTGELFF. This chain connects TRBV12-3 or TRBV12-4 to TRBJ2-2; 7 positions agree with TRBD2. The CDR3 runs to 16 residues. V lost 3 bases, J lost 0 bases, and 4 bases stayed unmatched.

The J gene is TRBJ1-5, the V gene TRBV4-1; 8 nucleotides align to TRBD1. The CDR3 loop spans 18 amino acids. Unmatched junction bases numbered 10, after V lost 1 base and J lost 2 bases. CDR1 and CDR2 from the germline V gene are MGHRA and YSYEKL. CDR3 nucleotide sequence: TGCGCCAGCAGCCAAGGTCCGAGCAGGGGGCTGGGCAATCAGCCCCAGCATTTT. It translates to CASSQGPSRGLGNQPQHF.

The table lists this clonotype with many counts. The gene calls are TRBV4-1 and TRBJ2-5; the D is unclear. Germline-derived CDR1 and CDR2 are MGHRA and YSYEKL. V was shortened by 1 base and J by 5 bases, with 11 bases between the two germline ends. The CDR3 has 14 residues. The CDR3 DNA is TGCGCCAGCAGCCAAGTGACGGTCGGGGAGACCCAGTACTTC. This gives the protein CASSQVTVGETQYF.

This clonotype was seen repeatedly, ten times or more. The chain uses TRBV28 and TRBJ2-7; tentative D call: TRBD1 (5 bases). The CDR3 is made up of 14 amino acids. Germline values: CDR1 MDHEN, CDR2 SYDVKM. V shed 3 bases and J shed 5 bases, with 14 bases lying between them. The CDR3 sequence: CASSFPAGFHEQYF. CDR3 in DNA: TGTGCCAGCAGTTTCCCGGCAGGGTTCCACGAGCAGTACTTC.

J is TRBJ2-7 and V is TRBV5-6, with D uncertain. Trimming removed 5 bases from V and 2 bases from J, with 14 bases in between. The CDR3 totals 14 residues. The germline V gene encodes CDR1 SGHDT and CDR2 YYEEEE. The CDR3 coding sequence is TGTGCCAGCAGTTCCAAAGGAAACCCCTACGAGCAGTACTTC. It translates to CASSSKGNPYEQYF.

Ten or more counts support this clonotype. V usage is TRBV25-1 and J usage is TRBJ1-2; TRBD1 aligns across 7 bases. Germline loops: CDR1 MGHDK, CDR2 SYGVNS. The CDR3 is 15 residues long. The V segment lost 2 bases and the J segment 4 bases; nucleotides outside the gene matches: 7. In DNA, the CDR3 is TGTGCCAGCAGTGAAAACAGGGGAGGGTCCTATGGCTACACCTTC. Translation gives CASSENRGGSYGYTF.